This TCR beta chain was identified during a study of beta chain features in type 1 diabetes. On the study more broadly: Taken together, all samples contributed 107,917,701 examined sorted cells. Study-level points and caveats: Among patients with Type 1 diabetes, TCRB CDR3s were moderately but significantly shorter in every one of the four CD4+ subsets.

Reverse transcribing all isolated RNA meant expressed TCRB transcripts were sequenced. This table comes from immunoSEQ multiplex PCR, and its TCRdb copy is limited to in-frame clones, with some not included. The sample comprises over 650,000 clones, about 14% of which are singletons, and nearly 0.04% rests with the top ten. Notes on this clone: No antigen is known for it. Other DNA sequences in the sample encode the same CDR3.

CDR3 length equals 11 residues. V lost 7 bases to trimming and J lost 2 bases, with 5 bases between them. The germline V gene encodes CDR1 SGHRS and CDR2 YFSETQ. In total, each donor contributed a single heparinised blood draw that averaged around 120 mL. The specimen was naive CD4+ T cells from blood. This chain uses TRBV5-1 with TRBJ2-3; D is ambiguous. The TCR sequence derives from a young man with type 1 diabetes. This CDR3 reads CASGYTDTQYF. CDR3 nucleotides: TGCGCCAGCGGTTACACAGATACGCAGTATTTT.